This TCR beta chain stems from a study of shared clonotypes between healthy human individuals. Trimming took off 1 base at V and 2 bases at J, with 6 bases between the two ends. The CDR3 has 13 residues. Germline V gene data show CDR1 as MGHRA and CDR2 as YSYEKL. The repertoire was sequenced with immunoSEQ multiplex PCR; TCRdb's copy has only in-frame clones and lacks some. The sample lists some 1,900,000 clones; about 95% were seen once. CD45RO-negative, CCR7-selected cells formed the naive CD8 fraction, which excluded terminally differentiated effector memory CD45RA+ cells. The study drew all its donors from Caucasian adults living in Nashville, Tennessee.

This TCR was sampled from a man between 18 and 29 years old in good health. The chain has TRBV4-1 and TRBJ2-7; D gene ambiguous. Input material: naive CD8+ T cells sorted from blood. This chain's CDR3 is CASSQGMAYEQYF. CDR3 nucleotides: TGCGCCAGCAGCCAAGGTATGGCCTACGAGCAGTACTTC.